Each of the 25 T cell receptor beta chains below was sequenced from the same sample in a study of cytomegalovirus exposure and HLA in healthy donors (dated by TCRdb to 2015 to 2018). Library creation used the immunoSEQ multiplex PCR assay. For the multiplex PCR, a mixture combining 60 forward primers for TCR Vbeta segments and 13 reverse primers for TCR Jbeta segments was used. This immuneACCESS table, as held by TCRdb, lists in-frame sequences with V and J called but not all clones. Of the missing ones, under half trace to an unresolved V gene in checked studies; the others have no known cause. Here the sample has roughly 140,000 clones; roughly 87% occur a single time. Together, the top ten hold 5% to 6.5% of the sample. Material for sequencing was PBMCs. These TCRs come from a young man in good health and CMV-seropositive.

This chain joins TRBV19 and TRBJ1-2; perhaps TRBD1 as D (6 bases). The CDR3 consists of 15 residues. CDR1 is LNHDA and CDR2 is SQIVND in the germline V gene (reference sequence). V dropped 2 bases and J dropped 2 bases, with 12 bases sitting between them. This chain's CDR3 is CASSIWDTQNYGYTF. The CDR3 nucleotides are TGTGCCAGTAGTATATGGGACACCCAGAACTATGGCTACACCTTC.

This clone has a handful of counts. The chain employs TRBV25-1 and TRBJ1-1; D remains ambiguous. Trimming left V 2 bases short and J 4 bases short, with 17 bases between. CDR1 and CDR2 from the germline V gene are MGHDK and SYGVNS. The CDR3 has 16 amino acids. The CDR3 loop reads CASSEVGRVKATEAFF. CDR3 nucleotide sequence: TGTGCCAGCAGTGAAGTGGGGAGGGTGAAGGCCACTGAAGCTTTCTTT.

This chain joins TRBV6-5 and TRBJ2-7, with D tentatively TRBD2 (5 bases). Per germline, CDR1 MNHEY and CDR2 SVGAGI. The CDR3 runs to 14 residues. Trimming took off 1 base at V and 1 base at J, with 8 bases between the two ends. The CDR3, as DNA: TGTGCCAGCAGTTACTTCGGAGGTTCCTACGAGCAGTACTTC. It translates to CASSYFGGSYEQYF.

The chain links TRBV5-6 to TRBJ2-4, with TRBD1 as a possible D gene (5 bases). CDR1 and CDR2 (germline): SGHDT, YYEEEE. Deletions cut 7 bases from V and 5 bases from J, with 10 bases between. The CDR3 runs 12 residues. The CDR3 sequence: CASAGPENIQYF. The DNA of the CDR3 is TGTGCCAGCGCAGGGCCAGAAAACATTCAGTACTTC.

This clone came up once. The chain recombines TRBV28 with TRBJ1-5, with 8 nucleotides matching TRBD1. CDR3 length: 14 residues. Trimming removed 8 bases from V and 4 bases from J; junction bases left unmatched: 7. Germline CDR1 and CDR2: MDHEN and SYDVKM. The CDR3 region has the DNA TGTGCCAGCGCGGACAGGGCATCTAATCAGCCCCAGCATTTT. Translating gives CASADRASNQPQHF.

CDR3 sequence reads: CASSPKDRGGDQPQHF. The CDR3 nucleotides read TGTGCCAGCAGCCCAAAGGACAGGGGGGGGGATCAGCCCCAGCATTTT. The chain uses TRBV7-2 and TRBJ1-5; 10 positions agree with TRBD1. CDR3 length: 16 amino acids. With 5 bases clipped from V and 5 bases from J, the junction kept 9 bases outside the gene matches. Germline CDR1 is SGHTA and CDR2 is FQGNSA.

CDR3 protein: CASSIGQGLYEQYF. CDR3 DNA: TGTGCCAGCAGTATCGGACAGGGGTTATACGAGCAGTACTTC. This rearrangement joins TRBV27 to TRBJ2-7, with 9 positions matching TRBD1. The CDR3 spans 14 residues. Germline values: CDR1 MNHEY, CDR2 SMNVEV (reference sequence). V was pared by 5 bases and J by 4 bases, with 6 bases of the junction left unmatched.

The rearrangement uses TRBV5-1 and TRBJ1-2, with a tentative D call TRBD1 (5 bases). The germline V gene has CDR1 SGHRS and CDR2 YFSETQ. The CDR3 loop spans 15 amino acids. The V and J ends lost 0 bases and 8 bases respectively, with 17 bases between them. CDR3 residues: CASSLAVQAGGGYTF. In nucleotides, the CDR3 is TGCGCCAGCAGCTTGGCGGTCCAGGCCGGGGGGGGCTACACCTTC.

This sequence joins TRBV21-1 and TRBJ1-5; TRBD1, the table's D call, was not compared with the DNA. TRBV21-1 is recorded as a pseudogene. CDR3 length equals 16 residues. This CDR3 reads CASSTLRDRDHQPQHF. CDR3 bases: TGTGCCAGCAGCACCCTCCGGGACAGGGACCATCAGCCCCAGCATTTT.

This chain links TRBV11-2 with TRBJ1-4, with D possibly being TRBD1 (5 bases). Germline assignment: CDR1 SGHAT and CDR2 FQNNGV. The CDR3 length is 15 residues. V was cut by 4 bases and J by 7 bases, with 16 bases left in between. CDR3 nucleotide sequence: TGTGCCAGCAGCTGGGGGGGGTCCGCGGGTGAAAAACTGTTTTTT. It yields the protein CASSWGGSAGEKLFF.

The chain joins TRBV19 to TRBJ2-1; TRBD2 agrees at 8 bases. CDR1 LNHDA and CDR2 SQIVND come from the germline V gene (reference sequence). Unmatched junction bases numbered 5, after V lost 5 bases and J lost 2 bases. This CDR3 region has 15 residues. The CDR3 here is CASSDGLAPYNEQFF. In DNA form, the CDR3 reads TGTGCCAGTAGTGACGGACTAGCCCCCTACAATGAGCAGTTCTTC.

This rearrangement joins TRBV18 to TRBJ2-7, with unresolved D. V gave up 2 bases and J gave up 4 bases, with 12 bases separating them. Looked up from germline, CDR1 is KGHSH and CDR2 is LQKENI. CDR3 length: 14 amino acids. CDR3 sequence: CASSPVTPPYEQYF. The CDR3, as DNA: TGTGCCAGCTCACCAGTGACACCCCCATACGAGCAGTACTTC.

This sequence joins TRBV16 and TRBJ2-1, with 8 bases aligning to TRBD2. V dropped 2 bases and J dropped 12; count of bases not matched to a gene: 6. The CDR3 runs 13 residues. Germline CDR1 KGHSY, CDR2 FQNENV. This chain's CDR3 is CASSQIAGKGQFF. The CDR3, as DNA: TGTGCCAGCAGCCAAATAGCGGGAAAAGGGCAGTTCTTC.

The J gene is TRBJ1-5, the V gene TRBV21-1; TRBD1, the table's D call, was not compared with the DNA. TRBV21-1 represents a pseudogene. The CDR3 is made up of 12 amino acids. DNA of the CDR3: TGTGCCAATACAGGGTCGAGCCAGCCCCAGCATTTT. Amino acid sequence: CANTGSSQPQHF.

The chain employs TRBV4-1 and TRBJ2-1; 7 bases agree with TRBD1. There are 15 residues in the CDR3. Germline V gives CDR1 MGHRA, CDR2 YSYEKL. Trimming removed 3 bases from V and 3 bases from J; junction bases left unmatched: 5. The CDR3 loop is CASSQTGSVYNEQFF. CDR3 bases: TGCGCCAGCAGCCAGACAGGGTCGGTCTACAATGAGCAGTTCTTC.

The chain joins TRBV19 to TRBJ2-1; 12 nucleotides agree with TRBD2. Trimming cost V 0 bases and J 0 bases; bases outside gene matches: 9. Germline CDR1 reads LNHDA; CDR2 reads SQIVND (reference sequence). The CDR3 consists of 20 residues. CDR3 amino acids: CASSIDHPLAGGISYNEQFF. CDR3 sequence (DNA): TGTGCCAGTAGTATAGATCATCCCCTAGCGGGGGGGATCTCCTACAATGAGCAGTTCTTC.

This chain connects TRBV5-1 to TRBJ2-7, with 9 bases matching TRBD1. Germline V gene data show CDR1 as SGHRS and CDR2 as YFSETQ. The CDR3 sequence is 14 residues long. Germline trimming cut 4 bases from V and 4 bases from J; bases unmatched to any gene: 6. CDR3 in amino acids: CASSPGTGRYEQYF. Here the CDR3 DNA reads TGCGCCAGCAGCCCTGGGACAGGGAGGTACGAGCAGTACTTC.

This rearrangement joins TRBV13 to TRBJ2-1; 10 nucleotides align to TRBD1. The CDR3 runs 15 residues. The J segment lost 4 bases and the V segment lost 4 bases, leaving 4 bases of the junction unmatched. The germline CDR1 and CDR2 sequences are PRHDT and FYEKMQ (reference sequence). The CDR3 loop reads CASSSRDRGYNEQFF. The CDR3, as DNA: TGTGCCAGCAGCTCCCGGGACAGGGGTTACAATGAGCAGTTCTTC.

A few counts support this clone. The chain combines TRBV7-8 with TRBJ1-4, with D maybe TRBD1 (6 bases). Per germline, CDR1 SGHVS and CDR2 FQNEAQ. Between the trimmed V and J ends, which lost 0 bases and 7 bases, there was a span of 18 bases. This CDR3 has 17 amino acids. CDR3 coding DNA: TGTGCCAGCAGCTTAGCGCCCAGGGGCCCGGGTATTGAAAAACTGTTTTTT. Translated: CASSLAPRGPGIEKLFF.

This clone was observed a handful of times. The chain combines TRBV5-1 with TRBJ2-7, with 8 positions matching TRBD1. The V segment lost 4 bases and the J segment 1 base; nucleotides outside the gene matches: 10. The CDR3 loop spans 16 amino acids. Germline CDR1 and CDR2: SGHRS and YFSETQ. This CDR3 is CASSIDPDRASYEQYF. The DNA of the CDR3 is TGCGCCAGCAGCATAGATCCGGACAGGGCTTCCTACGAGCAGTACTTC.

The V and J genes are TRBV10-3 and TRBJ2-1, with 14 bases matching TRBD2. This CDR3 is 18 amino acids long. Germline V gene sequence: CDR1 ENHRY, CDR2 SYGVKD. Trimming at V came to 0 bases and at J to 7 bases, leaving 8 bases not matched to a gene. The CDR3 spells CAISESLGTSGSGNEQFF. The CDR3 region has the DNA TGTGCCATCAGTGAGTCCCTTGGGACTAGCGGGAGTGGGAATGAGCAGTTCTTC.

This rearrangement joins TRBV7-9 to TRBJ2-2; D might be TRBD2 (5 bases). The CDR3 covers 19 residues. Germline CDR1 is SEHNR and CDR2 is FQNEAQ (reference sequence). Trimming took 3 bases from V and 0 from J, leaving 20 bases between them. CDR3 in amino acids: CASSFSLGVLNANTGELFF. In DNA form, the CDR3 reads TGTGCCAGCAGCTTTAGTTTGGGAGTGTTAAATGCGAACACCGGGGAGCTGTTTTTT. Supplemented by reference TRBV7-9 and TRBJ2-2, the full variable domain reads DTGVSQNPRHKITKRGQNVTFRCDPISEHNRLYWYRQTLGQGPEFLTYFQNEAQLEKSRLLSDRFSAERPKGSFSTLEIQRTEQGDSAMYLCASSFSLGVLNANTGELFFGEGSRLTVL.

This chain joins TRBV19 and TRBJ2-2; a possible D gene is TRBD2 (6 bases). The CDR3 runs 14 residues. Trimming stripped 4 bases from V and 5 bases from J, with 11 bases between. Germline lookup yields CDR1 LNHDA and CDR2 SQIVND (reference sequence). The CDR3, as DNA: TGTGCCAGTAGTAAAGGCGGGAAGACCGGGGAGCTGTTTTTT. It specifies CASSKGGKTGELFF.

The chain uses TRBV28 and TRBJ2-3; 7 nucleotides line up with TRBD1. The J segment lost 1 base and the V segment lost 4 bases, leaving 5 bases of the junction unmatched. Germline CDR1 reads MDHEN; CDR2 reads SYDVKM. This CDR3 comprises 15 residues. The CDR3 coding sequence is TGTGCCAGCAGTTCCACAGGGGTTGGCACAGATACGCAGTATTTT. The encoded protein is CASSSTGVGTDTQYF.

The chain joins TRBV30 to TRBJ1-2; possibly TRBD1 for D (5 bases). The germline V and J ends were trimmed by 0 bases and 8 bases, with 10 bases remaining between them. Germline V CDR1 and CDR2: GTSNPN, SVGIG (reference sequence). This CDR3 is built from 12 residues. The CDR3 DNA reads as TGTGCCTGGAGTGTTAGACAGTTGGGCTACACCTTC. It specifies CAWSVRQLGYTF.